This T cell receptor (beta chain) originates from a study of identical twins. A remark on this clonotype: Its target is unknown.

Study results and caveats: Compared with models, monozygotic twins showed more out-of-frame TCR alpha sharing. Invariant MAIT and iNKT cells may have partly biased zero-insertion analyses.

Template switching (which added a universal primer site) was used, and cDNA carried unique molecular identifiers. One entry per CDR3 protein results from TCRdb running MiXCR on the 5' RACE reads. The table shows about 530,000 distinct CDR3 sequences, with 12% to 15% occurring only once. Trimming pared 1 base from V and 4 bases from J, leaving 10 bases between. The CDR3 sequence is 14 residues long. Germline V gene lookup returns CDR1 SNHLY and CDR2 FYNNEI. The same data also contributed to another study, on yellow fever vaccine responses in identical twins.

The chain recombines TRBV2 with TRBJ2-5; D is unclear. The specimen was CD4+ T cells sorted from blood. The receptor's source is a young woman in good health. CDR3 nucleotides: TGTGCCAGCAGTGAAGTTCGGTCCCCAGAGACCCAGTACTTC. As protein: CASSEVRSPETQYF.